Listed below are T cell receptor beta chains from one sample, sequenced in a study of blood T cell repertoires in COVID-19. Measured with immunoSEQ multiplex PCR; TCRdb has only the in-frame clones, and not every one. Of over 55,000 clones in the sample, around 86% were seen once. The sequenced sample was peripheral blood. These receptors were taken from a man between 50 and 59 years old with active COVID-19. Each CDR3 is given with its conserved first and last residue. A D gene is named only where the DNA matches it firmly. The listing skips clone size in some rows; elsewhere it reads once, few, many or a size class.

J | length | D | V | size | DNA | CDR3
TRBJ2-7 | 14 | . | TRBV2 | . | TGTGCCAGCATCCCCGCAGGGTCCTGGGTCGAGCAGTACTTC | CASIPAGSWVEQYF
TRBJ2-7 | 12 | . | TRBV7-6 | . | TGTGCCAGCAGCTTAGCAGGGGGCGAGCAGTACTTC | CASSLAGGEQYF
TRBJ2-7 | 14 | . | TRBV24-1 | . | TGTGCCACCAGTGCCCGGACACCGCCCTACGAGCAGTACTTC | CATSARTPPYEQYF
TRBJ2-7 | 15 | . | TRBV4-2 | . | TGTGCCAGCAGCCAAGTAACCGGGAAAAGCTACGAGCAGTACTTC | CASSQVTGKSYEQYF
TRBJ1-6 | 14 | . | TRBV19 | . | TGTGCCAGTAGTATTAGAAAAAATAATTCACCCCTCCACTTT | CASSIRKNNSPLHF
TRBJ2-7 | 14 | TRBD1 | TRBV6-5 | . | TGTGCCAGCAGACCGGGACAGGGACCATACGAGCAGTACTTC | CASRPGQGPYEQYF
TRBJ2-5 | 19 | TRBD2 | TRBV12-5 | . | TGTGCTAGTGGCTCCACCGGGACTAGCGGGAGGGCCTATCAAGAGACCCAGTACTTC | CASGSTGTSGRAYQETQYF
TRBJ1-2 | 13 | . | TRBV19 | once | TGTGCCAGTATGGAAACCGACTACTATGGCTACACCTTC | CASMETDYYGYTF
TRBJ1-5 | 17 | . | TRBV7-9 | once | TGTGCCAGCAGCTTATCTAGTGCAAAGGTCTCTCGGGGGCCCCAGCATTTT | CASSLSSAKVSRGPQHF
TRBJ1-2 | 14 | . | TRBV6-5 | . | TGTGCCAGCAGGACCTCGACGGGGAACTATGGCTACACCTTC | CASRTSTGNYGYTF
TRBJ2-7 | 16 | . | TRBV27 | . | TGTGCCAGCAGTGGCGAGCAGACGACCGGGGTCTACGAGCAGTACTTC | CASSGEQTTGVYEQYF